A selection of T cell receptor beta chains follows, all from one sample in a study of T cell responses to AZD1222 COVID-19 vaccine. Assay: immunoSEQ multiplex PCR; the TCRdb copy retains only in-frame clones and omits some. The data hold 160,000 or so clones, with 90% observed a single time. The sample in question was peripheral blood, obtained on day 0 of AZD1222 vaccination. The receptor source for this set is an adult in good health. CDR3s include the opening cysteine and the closing phenylalanine or tryptophan. The order of the fields is D gene, J gene, V gene, clone size, CDR3 length, CDR3 DNA, CDR3 protein. The D gene is left open where the match is weak. Rows may omit the clone size; those that give it use once, few, many or a size class.

- TRBJ2-3 TRBV3-1/TRBV3-2 - 15 TGTGCCAGCAGCCCTCGGACTCGGCCCACAGATACGCAGTATTTT CASSPRTRPTDTQYF
TRBD1 TRBJ1-2 TRBV7-2 - 13 TGTGCCAGCAGCTTAAAGGGGGCGGTGGGCTACACCTTC CASSLKGAVGYTF
- TRBJ1-1 TRBV5-6 - 15 TGTGCCAGCAGCTTGGGGACAGTCTGGAACACTGAAGCTTTCTTT CASSLGTVWNTEAFF
TRBD1 TRBJ2-2 TRBV6-1 - 17 TGTGCCAGCAGTGAAGGGTCGACAGGGGCAGGGACCGGGGAGCTGTTTTTT CASSEGSTGAGTGELFF
- TRBJ2-4 TRBV28 once 16 TGTGCCAGCAGTTATGGGGCGGGATCGGCCAAAAACATTCAGTACTTC CASSYGAGSAKNIQYF
- TRBJ1-5 TRBV7-8 - 17 TGTGCCAGCAGCTTCGGTCCGGGACGTAATAGCAATCAGCCCCAGCATTTT CASSFGPGRNSNQPQHF
- TRBJ2-1 TRBV9 once 16 TGTGCCAGCAGCGTAGGTTTAGCCCTTTCCTACAATGAGCAGTTCTTC CASSVGLALSYNEQFF
TRBD1 TRBJ1-2 TRBV25-1 - 12 TGTGCCAGCACGGGACAGTCTTATGGCTACACCTTC CASTGQSYGYTF
- TRBJ1-1 TRBV5-1 - 14 TGCGCCAGCAGCACGGGAGAGGGAAACACTGAAGCTTTCTTT CASSTGEGNTEAFF
- TRBJ2-6 TRBV12-3/TRBV12-4 once 12 TGTGCCGTAGGGGTTGGGGCCAACGTCCTGACTTTC CAVGVGANVLTF
TRBD1 TRBJ1-4 TRBV28 - 16 TGTGCCAGTTCCTCCGGGACAGGGGTGGGGTTTGGAAAACTGTTTTTT CASSSGTGVGFGKLFF
TRBD1 TRBJ1-1 TRBV7-9 - 13 TGTGCCCCGGGGGACAGGGAGAACACTGAAGCTTTCTTT CAPGDRENTEAFF
TRBD2 TRBJ2-7 TRBV18 - 13 TGTGCCAGCTCACCAGGGGGGGAATACGAGCAGTACTTC CASSPGGEYEQYF
TRBD1 TRBJ1-4 TRBV19 - 15 TGTGCCAGTAGTATCCTCGGACAGGGCGAAGAAAAACTGTTTTTT CASSILGQGEEKLFF
- TRBJ2-1 TRBV27 - 12 TGTGCCAGCACCCGTACAGGGACTGAGCAGTTCTTC CASTRTGTEQFF
- TRBJ1-3 TRBV4-3 - 17 TGCGCCAGCAGCCAAGATCTTCCAGGGACGTACGGAAACACCATATATTTT CASSQDLPGTYGNTIYF
TRBD2 TRBJ2-7 TRBV28 - 17 TGTGCCAGCAGTAGTGCTATGCGTGGACTAGCGGGAGTCGAGCAGTACTTC CASSSAMRGLAGVEQYF
TRBD2 TRBJ2-2 TRBV5-1 - 18 TGCGCCAGCAGCTCCTTAGCGGGAGTCGTTTTTGACACCGGGGAGCTGTTTTTT CASSSLAGVVFDTGELFF
- TRBJ2-3 TRBV19 once 12 TGTGCCAGTAGTGTTAGGGGAGATACGCAGTATTTT CASSVRGDTQYF
TRBD1 TRBJ2-1 TRBV4-1 few 16 TGCGCCAGCAGCCAAGAATATACAGGGGGCAGAAATGAGCAGTTCTTC CASSQEYTGGRNEQFF
- TRBJ1-4 TRBV9 - 12 TGTGCCAGCAGCGTAGAGGATGAAAAACTGTTTTTT CASSVEDEKLFF
- TRBJ1-5 TRBV19 - 17 TGTGCCAGTAGTCCCCCCCGAAACACAGGTGGTGGACAGCCCCAGCATTTT CASSPPRNTGGGQPQHF
- TRBJ2-2 TRBV10-3 - 14 TGTGCCATCAGGGAAACAGCGAACACCGGGGAGCTGTTTTTT CAIRETANTGELFF
TRBD1 TRBJ1-2 TRBV7-3 - 16 TGTGCCAGCAGCGCCGGACCAGGACAGGGCAACTATGGCTACACCTTC CASSAGPGQGNYGYTF
- TRBJ2-3 TRBV28 once 14 TGTGCCAGCAGTTTAACCGGGTCCGGAGATACGCAGTATTTT CASSLTGSGDTQYF
TRBD1 TRBJ1-2 TRBV18 - 14 TGTGCCAGCTCATCGGGACAGGACCTCTATGGCTACACCTTC CASSSGQDLYGYTF
- TRBJ2-1 TRBV29-1 - 16 TGCAGCGTTGAAGAACAGGGCGACAGGTCCTACAATGAGCAGTTCTTC CSVEEQGDRSYNEQFF
- TRBJ2-4 TRBV7-3 - 14 TGTGCCAGATCGGAGCACAGAGCCAAAAACATTCAGTACTTC CARSEHRAKNIQYF
- TRBJ2-5 TRBV24-1 - 16 TGTGCCACCAGTGATTTGGATCGGGGCTTAGGGGAGACCCAGTACTTC CATSDLDRGLGETQYF
TRBD2 TRBJ2-3 TRBV3-1/TRBV3-2 - 13 TGTGCCAGAGAGCGGGGCTTCACAGATACGCAGTATTTT CARERGFTDTQYF
- TRBJ2-3 TRBV24-1 - 13 TGTGCCAGTGCAGGGGGGGCCACAGATACGCAGTATTTT CASAGGATDTQYF
- TRBJ1-1 TRBV6-2/TRBV6-3 few 11 TGTGCCAGCAGTAGGAACACTGAAGCTTTCTTT CASSRNTEAFF
- TRBJ2-5 TRBV6-2/TRBV6-3 - 16 TGTGCCAGCAGTTCAGCCGGGACCGGGGGAGGAGAGACCCAGTACTTC CASSSAGTGGGETQYF
- TRBJ1-5 TRBV19 - 15 TGTGCCAGTAGTATTAGCCTAGTGGGCAATCAGCCCCAGCATTTT CASSISLVGNQPQHF
- TRBJ1-2 TRBV7-2 - 15 TGTGCCAGCAGCTTAGTTCCAGAACGCAACTATGGCTACACCTTC CASSLVPERNYGYTF
- TRBJ2-3 TRBV7-9 - 15 TGTGCCAGCAGCTCTGGAGGCAGCAGCACAGATACGCAGTATTTT CASSSGGSSTDTQYF
- TRBJ2-2 TRBV6-5 - 14 TGTGCCAGCAAACGGGAGTTATCGTCGGGGGAGCTGTTTTTT CASKRELSSGELFF
- TRBJ2-7 TRBV28 once 15 TGTGCCAGCAGTTTAATCTATCCGGGTACCTACGAGCAGTACTTC CASSLIYPGTYEQYF
TRBD2 TRBJ2-5 TRBV25-1 - 18 TGTGCCAGCAGTGAATTGGGACTAGCGGAAACAAACGGGGGGACCCAGTACTTC CASSELGLAETNGGTQYF
- TRBJ1-1 TRBV19 - 12 TGTGCCAGTAGCCCTTGGGGGGTAGAAGCTTTCTTT CASSPWGVEAFF
- TRBJ2-2 TRBV11-2 once 18 TGTGCCAGCAGCTTAGGGCACGGTTCGCCTAGGTTGGCCGGGGAGCTGTTTTTT CASSLGHGSPRLAGELFF
- TRBJ1-6 TRBV5-4 few 17 TGTGCCAGCAGCCAGGACCTAAATCTCTTCTCGGATTCACCCCTCCACTTT CASSQDLNLFSDSPLHF
- TRBJ2-3 TRBV5-4 - 14 TGTGCCAGCAGCTTCCGGACAGACACAGATACGCAGTATTTT CASSFRTDTDTQYF
- TRBJ2-5 TRBV5-6 - 14 TGTGCCAGCAGCTTGGACTTGGTTTTTGAGACCCAGTACTTC CASSLDLVFETQYF
- TRBJ1-3 TRBV6-5 - 16 TGTGCCAGCAGTTACTCGGGCAGAGTCTCTGGAAACACCATATATTTT CASSYSGRVSGNTIYF
TRBD2 TRBJ2-7 TRBV9 - 17 TGTGCCAGCAGCGAGGGACTAGCGGATCCGACAACCTACGAGCAGTACTTC CASSEGLADPTTYEQYF
TRBD1 TRBJ1-5 TRBV5-8 - 15 TGTGCCAGCAGCTCGGAGACAGGGCGCAATCAGCCCCAGCATTTT CASSSETGRNQPQHF
TRBD1 TRBJ1-5 TRBV2 - 14 TGTGCCAGCAGTTTAACAGGGGTTGGTGGGCCCCAGCATTTT CASSLTGVGGPQHF
- TRBJ2-7 TRBV6-2/TRBV6-3 - 21 TGTGCCAGCAGTTACACTAGGCCCCAGAACCCTCAGAGACCTCTTACCTACGAGCAGTACTTC CASSYTRPQNPQRPLTYEQYF
- TRBJ1-5 TRBV19 - 15 TGTGCCAGTAGCCTCAGCCACTATAGCAATCAGCCCCAGCATTTT CASSLSHYSNQPQHF
- TRBJ2-1 TRBV25-1 - 11 TGTGCCAGCAGTGAAGCCTATGAGCAGTTCTTC CASSEAYEQFF
- TRBJ2-2 TRBV13 few 13 TGTGCCAGCAGCTTAGAGGACACCGGGGAGCTGTTTTTT CASSLEDTGELFF
- TRBJ1-2 TRBV28 once 12 TGTGCCAGCAGTTTTCACCCCTATGGCTACACCTTC CASSFHPYGYTF